This T cell receptor beta chain is drawn from a study of cytomegalovirus exposure and HLA in healthy donors. Concerning this clone itself: The sample contains more than one DNA sequence encoding this CDR3.

Primers for the PCR totalled 60 Vbeta and 13 Jbeta. Here immunoSEQ multiplex PCR was the method, and the copy in TCRdb shows in-frame clones only, minus some. The table lists around 150,000 clones, around 80% of them singletons. The sequence came from a male donor in good health and CMV-seropositive. The source material was PBMCs.

Here the CDR3 reads CASSQDRSGGSTDTQYF. The CDR3 nucleotides are TGCGCCAGCAGCCAAGATAGGAGCGGGGGGTCCACAGATACGCAGTATTTT. The chain is built from TRBV4-1 and TRBJ2-3; 9 nucleotides line up with TRBD2. Trimming at V came to 0 bases and at J to 2 bases, leaving 6 bases not matched to a gene. Germline loops: CDR1 MGHRA, CDR2 YSYEKL. The CDR3 is 17 residues long.